The entry that follows covers one T cell receptor (beta chain) sequence. Antigen unknown. After removal of 0 bases from V and 6 bases from J, the junction contained 8 bases not matched to a gene. The CDR3 spans 16 residues. Germline lookup yields CDR1 MNHNS and CDR2 SASEGT. The data stem from a study of T cell responses to AZD1222 COVID-19 vaccine. Generated by immunoSEQ multiplex PCR, the TCRdb table keeps only in-frame clones and is missing some. The sample has fewer than 250,000 clones, about 92% seen once. General observations from the study: Donors were mostly white British, more females; clonal diversity possibly underestimated.

Sequences were derived from peripheral blood, sampled on day 0 of MenACWY control vaccination. This TCR came from an adult in good health. The V and J genes are TRBV6-1 and TRBJ1-5, with 7 nucleotides matching TRBD1. The CDR3 spells CASSEAFSSGGQPQHF. The CDR3, as DNA: TGTGCCAGCAGTGAAGCGTTTTCGTCAGGGGGTCAGCCCCAGCATTTT.